This record covers a single TCR delta chain. This clone was recorded a few times. What antigen it recognizes has not been identified. The mismatch at residue 14 between this DNA's translation and the TCRdb protein of a much larger clone likely reflects a read error; the protein shown is translated from the DNA. Including the terminal cysteine and phenylalanine, the CDR3 comprises 17 residues. The read is trimmed to its CDR3 DNA, 51 bases read in frame from base 1. The germline V gene provides CDR1 GEAIGNYY and CDR2 EKD. Library generation was performed with RT-PCR. The instrument was an Illumina MiSeq. TCRdb reprocessed the public data with the CATT caller; entries with the same nucleotide sequence were combined afterwards. The sample table contains more than 250 delta-chain clones; only one count was recorded for 46% of them. The top ten clonotypes cover roughly 93% of the sample. This specimen comes from a study of gammadelta T cells in human blood (dated by TCRdb to 2018 to 2021).

The paper's findings and limits, for the study overall: In the study, polyclonal expansion of innate gamma-delta T cells immediately after birth was reported to appear to be driven by microbial exposure.

The clonotype was recovered from a human donor. What was sequenced was Vgamma9Vdelta2 gamma-delta T cells from infant blood. Recombination joined TRDV2 with TRDJ3; 7 bases in between match TRDD3. CDR3 loop: CACDTWGSSWDTRRMFF. In nucleotides, the sequence is TGTGCCTGTGACACCTGGGGGAGCTCCTGGGACACCCGACGGATGTTTTTC.